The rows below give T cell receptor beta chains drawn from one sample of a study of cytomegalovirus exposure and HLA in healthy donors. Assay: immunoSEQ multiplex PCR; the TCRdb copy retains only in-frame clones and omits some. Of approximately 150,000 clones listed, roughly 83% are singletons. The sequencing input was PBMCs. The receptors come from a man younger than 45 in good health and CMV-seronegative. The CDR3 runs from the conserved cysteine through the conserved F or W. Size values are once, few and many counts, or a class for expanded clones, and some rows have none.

CDR3aa: CASSLTGGGFEAFF
abundance: -
j_gene: TRBJ1-1
v_gene: TRBV5-1

CDR3aa: CASSLPPGGRINEQFF
abundance: few
j_gene: TRBJ2-1
v_gene: TRBV7-2

CDR3aa: CATGQGLHEQYF
abundance: -
j_gene: TRBJ2-7
v_gene: TRBV19

CDR3aa: CASSSGLAGGQETQYF
abundance: -
j_gene: TRBJ2-5
v_gene: TRBV5-1

CDR3aa: CASSIGTGDNEQFF
abundance: -
j_gene: TRBJ2-1
v_gene: TRBV6-5

CDR3aa: CATSRDWAANTEAFF
abundance: -
j_gene: TRBJ1-1
v_gene: TRBV15

CDR3aa: CASSRAGGGLYEQYF
abundance: few
j_gene: TRBJ2-7
v_gene: TRBV27

CDR3aa: CASSLTGGFAEAFF
abundance: -
j_gene: TRBJ1-1
v_gene: TRBV27

CDR3aa: CATNGQSDNSPLHF
abundance: -
j_gene: TRBJ1-6
v_gene: TRBV10-3

CDR3aa: CASSLGIWARDSYEQYF
abundance: few
j_gene: TRBJ2-7
v_gene: TRBV5-6

CDR3aa: CASSVASGRSTDTQYF
abundance: -
j_gene: TRBJ2-3
v_gene: TRBV9

CDR3aa: CASSLAGLNVYEQYF
abundance: -
j_gene: TRBJ2-7
v_gene: TRBV7-9

CDR3aa: CASRPETGGDEKLFF
abundance: -
j_gene: TRBJ1-4
v_gene: TRBV7-2

CDR3aa: CASSSTSGRTQYF
abundance: -
j_gene: TRBJ2-3
v_gene: TRBV5-4

CDR3aa: CASSLVDSYNEQFF
abundance: -
j_gene: TRBJ2-1
v_gene: TRBV5-6

CDR3aa: CATSRDTRGRGETQYF
abundance: -
j_gene: TRBJ2-5
v_gene: TRBV15

CDR3aa: CASSLARGTHNEQFF
abundance: -
j_gene: TRBJ2-1
v_gene: TRBV11-2

CDR3aa: CASSQDANPDRLFEAFF
abundance: -
j_gene: TRBJ1-1
v_gene: TRBV4-2

CDR3aa: CASSEGQGSYEQYF
abundance: -
j_gene: TRBJ2-7
v_gene: TRBV6-6

CDR3aa: CASRGPDTQYF
abundance: -
j_gene: TRBJ2-3
v_gene: TRBV28

CDR3aa: CASSVVPASGSGNTQYF
abundance: -
j_gene: TRBJ2-3
v_gene: TRBV9

CDR3aa: CAISLAGQGGIDEQYF
abundance: -
j_gene: TRBJ2-7
v_gene: TRBV10-3

CDR3aa: CASSPGEAQPQHF
abundance: -
j_gene: TRBJ1-5
v_gene: TRBV18

CDR3aa: CASSMTSTDTQYF
abundance: -
j_gene: TRBJ2-3
v_gene: TRBV7-2

CDR3aa: CASTQGSGVGEAFF
abundance: -
j_gene: TRBJ1-1
v_gene: TRBV5-1

CDR3aa: CAWSVRYLRELFF
abundance: -
j_gene: TRBJ2-2
v_gene: TRBV30

CDR3aa: CAWGDRGREKLFF
abundance: -
j_gene: TRBJ1-4
v_gene: TRBV30